Following are 24 T cell receptor beta chains from one sample sequenced in a study of shared clonotypes between healthy human individuals (TCRdb year 2020). Receptor libraries were prepared by the immunoSEQ multiplex PCR assay. Drawn from immuneACCESS, this table holds only the in-frame rearrangements with V and J called that TCRdb kept. Clones are partly lost; checked studies trace under half to an unresolved V gene and leave the rest unexplained. This sample holds approximately 1.1 million clones; around 82% were observed only once. Clones ranked in the top ten supply more than 0.5% of the sample. The material sequenced was memory CD4+ T cells from PBMCs. The cell subset or site tag for this specimen amounts to: CD45RA-negative fraction. These receptors were taken from a man younger than 30 in good health. Some clones in this sample may be carry-over from other donors' samples.

J is TRBJ1-2 and V is TRBV28, with 12 nucleotides matching TRBD1. This CDR3 is 17 amino acids long. From germline, CDR1 is MDHEN and CDR2 SYDVKM. V lost 5 bases to trimming and J lost 7 bases; unmatched junction nucleotides: 14. CDR3 nucleotides: TGTGCCAGCAGTGTCCCGGGACAGGGGGCACCTCAAGGTGGCTACACCTTC. This translates into CASSVPGQGAPQGGYTF.

This CDR3 reads CASSPIGRGNTGELFF. The CDR3 region has the DNA TGTGCCAGCAGCCCGATCGGAAGGGGAAACACCGGGGAGCTGTTTTTT. The V call is TRBV28, the J call TRBJ2-2; a possible D gene is TRBD1 (5 bases). Between the trimmed V and J ends, which lost 6 bases and 2 bases, there was a span of 16 bases. CDR1 is MDHEN and CDR2 is SYDVKM in the germline V gene. The CDR3 consists of 16 residues.

This rearrangement joins TRBV7-8 to TRBJ2-1; 14 bases are shared with TRBD2. In germline, CDR1 is SGHVS, CDR2 FQNEAQ. Trimming at V came to 3 bases and at J to 0 bases, leaving 10 bases not matched to a gene. This CDR3 contains 20 residues. DNA for the CDR3: TGTGCCAGCAGCTTCCTTGGACTAGCGGGAGGACTGAGCTCCTACAATGAGCAGTTCTTC. Translating gives CASSFLGLAGGLSSYNEQFF.

The J gene is TRBJ2-4, the V gene TRBV29-1, with D uncertain. CDR1 is SQVTM, CDR2 ANQGSEA, per germline. Trimming stripped 4 bases from V and 6 bases from J, with 7 bases between. The CDR3 contains 11 residues. CDR3 in DNA: TGCAGCGTTGGGACGGTAAACATTCAGTACTTC. Amino acids: CSVGTVNIQYF.

This clone was seen a few times. The chain combines TRBV18 with TRBJ2-3; TRBD2 aligns across 9 bases. Germline CDR1 KGHSH, CDR2 LQKENI. The trim removed 5 bases at V and 0 bases at J, leaving 3 bases unmatched. This CDR3 is 15 amino acids long. DNA of the CDR3: TGTGCCAGCTCAGAGAGCGGGAGGAGCACAGATACGCAGTATTTT. It codes for CASSESGRSTDTQYF.

The V call is TRBV6-6, the J call TRBJ2-3, with 9 nucleotides matching TRBD2. The CDR3 loop spans 14 amino acids. Germline V gene data show CDR1 as MNHNY and CDR2 as SVGAGI (reference sequence). Trimming cost V 2 bases and J 6 bases; bases outside gene matches: 3. CDR3 sequence: CASSYGGLADTQYF. CDR3 in DNA: TGTGCCAGCAGTTACGGGGGACTAGCCGATACGCAGTATTTT.

The rearrangement uses TRBV6-5 and TRBJ1-6; no clear D. Trimming left V 6 bases short and J 0 bases short, with 9 bases between. This CDR3 is 15 amino acids long. In germline, CDR1 is MNHEY, CDR2 SVGAGI. The CDR3 nucleotides read TGTGCCAGCAGAAGGTGGGGCTCCTATAATTCACCCCTCCACTTT. Protein: CASRRWGSYNSPLHF.

The gene calls are TRBV2 and TRBJ2-5, with 7 positions matching TRBD2. Trimming cost V 6 bases and J 2 bases; bases outside gene matches: 3. Germline assignment: CDR1 SNHLY and CDR2 FYNNEI. The CDR3 has 13 amino acids. The CDR3 spells CASSYGRQETQYF. As DNA, the CDR3 is TGTGCCAGCAGCTACGGGAGGCAAGAGACCCAGTACTTC.

This rearrangement joins TRBV6-4 to TRBJ1-1; tentative D call: TRBD1 (5 bases). The V end lost 5 bases, the J end lost 4 bases, and 11 bases lay between the germline ends. The CDR3 length is 13 residues. Germline V gene lookup returns CDR1 MRHNA and CDR2 SNTAGT. CDR3 protein: CASSRGQGTEAFF. The CDR3 nucleotides are TGTGCCAGCAGTAGAGGGCAGGGCACTGAAGCTTTCTTT.

The chain carries TRBV28 and TRBJ1-1; no clear D. The germline V gene encodes CDR1 MDHEN and CDR2 SYDVKM. V lost 3 bases and J lost 0, with 8 bases in between. CDR3 length equals 14 residues. In DNA form, the CDR3 reads TGTGCCAGCAGTTTGCCAGCCATGAACACTGAAGCTTTCTTT. It is translated as CASSLPAMNTEAFF.

This clone was counted only a few times. The V gene is TRBV20-1, the J gene TRBJ2-1, with no clear D. From germline, CDR1 is DFQATT and CDR2 SNEGSKA (reference sequence). This CDR3 comprises 11 residues. Trimming pared 1 base from V and 14 bases from J, leaving 12 bases between. This CDR3 reads CSARAPPREFF. CDR3 sequence (DNA): TGCAGTGCTAGAGCCCCGCCACGGGAGTTCTTC.

As regards this clone: A single base separates this from a much larger clone, so it may be a read error. Other DNA sequences in this sample translate to the same CDR3. The chain carries TRBV5-1 and TRBJ1-5; no clear D. The CDR3 spans 14 residues. The germline CDR1 and CDR2 sequences are SGHRS and YFSETQ. V was cut by 0 bases and J by 4 bases, with 8 bases left in between. The CDR3 DNA sequence: TGCGCCAGCAGCTTGGAGGCGGGAAATCAGCCCCAGCATTTT. This sequence encodes CASSLEAGNQPQHF. Variable domain in full (rest from reference TRBV5-1 and TRBJ1-5): KAGVTQTPRYLIKTRGQQVTLSCSPISGHRSVSWYQQTPGQGLQFLFEYFSETQRNKGNFPGRFSGRQFSNSRSEMNVSTLELGDSALYLCASSLEAGNQPQHFGDGTRLSIL.

This clone appeared once. CDR3 coding DNA: TGTGCCACCAGCAGGCATAAGGGGGCAGGTGGTCAGCCCCAGCATTTT. It encodes CATSRHKGAGGQPQHF. V usage is TRBV15 and J usage is TRBJ1-5; TRBD1 matches at 7 bases. This CDR3 has 16 residues. The germline V gene has CDR1 LNHNV and CDR2 YYDKDF (reference sequence). The ends lost 3 bases at V and 6 bases at J; junction bases unmatched: 11.

V gene TRBV19 combines with J gene TRBJ2-7, with 9 bases aligning to TRBD1. Germline assignment: CDR1 LNHDA and CDR2 SQIVND (reference sequence). Trimming removed 2 bases from V and 2 bases from J; junction bases left unmatched: 10. The length of the CDR3 is 17 residues. In nucleotides, the CDR3 is TGTGCCAGTAGTATACAACCAGGGACAGGGTTGACCTACGAGCAGTACTTC. This translates into CASSIQPGTGLTYEQYF.

V is TRBV7-3 and J is TRBJ2-1; no clear D gene. Trimming took 6 bases from V and 4 from J, leaving 16 bases between them. CDR3 length: 15 amino acids. Germline CDR1 SGHTA, CDR2 FQGTGA. CDR3 in DNA: TGTGCCAGCAGGAACGCAGGACCAAAGTACAATGAGCAGTTCTTC. It specifies CASRNAGPKYNEQFF.

This clone was recorded once. One base away lies a much larger clone, so this may be a sequencing read error. The chain is built from TRBV2 and TRBJ1-5, with D uncertain. This CDR3 has 12 amino acids. Germline lookup yields CDR1 SNHLY and CDR2 FYNNEI. Trimming stripped 3 bases from V and 2 bases from J, with 2 bases between. The CDR3 region is CASSEGNQPQHF. CDR3 DNA sequence: TGTGCCAGCAGTGAGGGCAATCAGCCCCAGCATTTT. The entire variable domain, with the rest obtained from reference TRBV2 and TRBJ1-5, is as follows: EPEVTQTPSHQVTQMGQEVILRCVPISNHLYFYWYRQILGQKVEFLVSFYNNEISEKSEIFDDQFSVERPDGSNFTLKIRSTKLEDSAMYFCASSEGNQPQHFGDGTRLSIL.

This chain connects TRBV5-1 to TRBJ2-1; D gene uncertain. The CDR3 has 14 residues. Germline CDR1 and CDR2: SGHRS and YFSETQ. Trimming removed 1 base at V and 8 bases at J, with 13 bases between. Here the CDR3 DNA reads TGCGCCAGCAGCTTGAGGTGGGAATACCATGAGCAGTTCTTC. It yields the protein CASSLRWEYHEQFF.

The chain has TRBV11-1 and TRBJ2-4; weak D call: TRBD1 (6 bases). Trimming took off 1 base at V and 5 bases at J, with 15 bases between the two ends. Germline assignment: CDR1 SGHAT and CDR2 FQDESV (reference sequence). The CDR3 runs to 16 residues. The DNA of the CDR3 is TGTGCCAGCAGCTTAGGAAGGTTGGGGGCCCAAAACATTCAGTACTTC. Its protein product is CASSLGRLGAQNIQYF.

The chain is built from TRBV6-5 and TRBJ1-1; D possibly corresponds to TRBD1 (6 bases). CDR3 size: 13 residues. Deletions cut 5 bases from V and 5 bases from J, with 12 bases between. From germline, CDR1 is MNHEY and CDR2 SVGAGI. CDR3 loop: CASSNQGRTEAFF. The CDR3 DNA sequence: TGTGCCAGCAGTAATCAGGGGAGAACTGAAGCTTTCTTT.

This clone was detected ten times or more. The CDR3 loop is CASSEAAGGPRDEQFF. DNA for the CDR3: TGTGCCAGCAGTGAAGCGGCGGGAGGGCCTCGAGATGAGCAGTTCTTC. The genes are TRBV2 and TRBJ2-1; 9 bases line up with TRBD2. The CDR3 is 16 residues long. J was trimmed by 8 bases and V by 0 bases; bases with no gene match: 8. Germline values: CDR1 SNHLY, CDR2 FYNNEI.

Here the CDR3 DNA reads TGTGCCAGCAGTGAAACAAACAGGGGTCAAGAGACCCAGTACTTC. Its translation: CASSETNRGQETQYF. The genes are TRBV25-1 and TRBJ2-5, with TRBD1 identical over 7 bases. The CDR3 has 15 amino acids. The germline gives CDR1 MGHDK, CDR2 SYGVNS. Losses at the gene ends were 2 bases for V and 2 bases for J; bases not matched to a gene: 5. The full variable domain, completed using reference TRBV25-1 and TRBJ2-5, is EADIYQTPRYLVIGTGKKITLECSQTMGHDKMYWYQQDPGMELHLIHYSYGVNSTEKGDLSSESTVSRIRTEHFPLTLESARPSHTSQYLCASSETNRGQETQYFGPGTRLLVL.

This rearrangement joins TRBV25-1 to TRBJ2-2; 7 bases line up with TRBD2. Trimming took 1 base from V and 6 from J; bases not matched to a gene: 8. The CDR3 is 16 amino acids. Germline V gene data show CDR1 as MGHDK and CDR2 as SYGVNS. Here the CDR3 DNA reads TGTGCCAGCAGTGAATCCCGGGCGGGAGCGTCCGGGGAGCTGTTTTTT. It translates to CASSESRAGASGELFF.

This sequence joins TRBV28 and TRBJ2-7, with D possibly being TRBD1 (6 bases). V lost 6 bases and J lost 3, with 18 bases in between. This CDR3 is built from 15 residues. Germline V CDR1 and CDR2: MDHEN, SYDVKM. In DNA form, the CDR3 reads TGTGCCAGCAGGGGGGCGGGCGGACAGAGCTACGAGCAGTACTTC. Translated, it gives CASRGAGGQSYEQYF.

This chain connects TRBV27 to TRBJ2-7, with a weak D call TRBD1 (6 bases). Germline V lookup: CDR1 MNHEY, CDR2 SMNVEV (reference sequence). The V end lost 4 bases, the J end lost 4 bases, and 11 bases lay between the germline ends. CDR3 length: 13 amino acids. CDR3 bases: TGTGCCAGCAGTTGGGCAGGGGAGTACGAGCAGTACTTC. Protein product: CASSWAGEYEQYF.